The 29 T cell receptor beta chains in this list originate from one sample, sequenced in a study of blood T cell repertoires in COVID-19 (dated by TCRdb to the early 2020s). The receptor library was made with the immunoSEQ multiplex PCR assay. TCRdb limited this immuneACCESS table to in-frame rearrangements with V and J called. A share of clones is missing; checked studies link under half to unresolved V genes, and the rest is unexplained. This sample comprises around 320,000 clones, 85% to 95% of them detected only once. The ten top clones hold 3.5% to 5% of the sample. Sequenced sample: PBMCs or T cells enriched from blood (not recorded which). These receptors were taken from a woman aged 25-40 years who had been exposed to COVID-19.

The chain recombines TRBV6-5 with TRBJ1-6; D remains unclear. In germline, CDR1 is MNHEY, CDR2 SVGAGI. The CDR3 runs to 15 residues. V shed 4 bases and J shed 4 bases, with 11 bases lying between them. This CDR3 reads CASSWGVAYNSPLHF. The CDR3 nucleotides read TGTGCCAGCAGTTGGGGAGTCGCTTATAATTCACCCCTCCACTTT.

For the CDR3, the DNA is TGTGCCAGCAGCTTGGGACTAGAGATATCCTACAATGAGCAGTTCTTC. It codes for CASSLGLEISYNEQFF. This sequence joins TRBV5-6 and TRBJ2-1; possibly TRBD2 for D (6 bases). CDR3 length equals 16 residues. Trimming left V 0 bases short and J 1 base short, with 11 bases between. Germline V lookup: CDR1 SGHDT, CDR2 YYEEEE.

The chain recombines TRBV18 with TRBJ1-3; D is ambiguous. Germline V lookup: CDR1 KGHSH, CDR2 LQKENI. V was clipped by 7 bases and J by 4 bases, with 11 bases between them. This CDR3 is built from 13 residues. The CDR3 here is CASWPQAGNTIYF. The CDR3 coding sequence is TGTGCCAGCTGGCCGCAAGCGGGAAACACCATATATTTT.

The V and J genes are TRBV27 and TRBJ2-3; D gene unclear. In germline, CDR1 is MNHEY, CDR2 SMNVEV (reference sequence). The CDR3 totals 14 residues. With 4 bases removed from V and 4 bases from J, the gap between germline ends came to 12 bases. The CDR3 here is CASSSVRFADTQYF. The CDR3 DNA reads TGTGCCAGCAGTTCGGTACGATTTGCAGATACGCAGTATTTT.

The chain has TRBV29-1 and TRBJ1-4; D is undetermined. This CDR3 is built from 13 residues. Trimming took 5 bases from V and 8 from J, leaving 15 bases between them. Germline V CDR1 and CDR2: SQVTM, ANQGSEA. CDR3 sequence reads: CSVSDREEEKLFF. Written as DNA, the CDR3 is TGCAGCGTTAGCGACCGGGAGGAAGAAAAACTGTTTTTT.

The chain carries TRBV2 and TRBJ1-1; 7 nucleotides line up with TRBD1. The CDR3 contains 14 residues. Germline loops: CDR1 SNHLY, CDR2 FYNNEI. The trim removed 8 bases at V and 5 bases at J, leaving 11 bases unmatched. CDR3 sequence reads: CASRETGLRTEAFF. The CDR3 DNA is TGTGCCAGCCGAGAGACAGGGCTGCGGACTGAAGCTTTCTTT.

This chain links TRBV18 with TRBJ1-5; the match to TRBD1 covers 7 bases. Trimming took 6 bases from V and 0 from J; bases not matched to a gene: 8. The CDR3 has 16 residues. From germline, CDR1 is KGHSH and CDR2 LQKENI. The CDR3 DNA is TGTGCCAGCTCGCCGGGACAGTCATATAGCAATCAGCCCCAGCATTTT. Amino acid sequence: CASSPGQSYSNQPQHF.

In nucleotides, the CDR3 is TGTGCCAGCAGCCCCGGGTCGTCCACAGATACGCAGTATTTT. Residues: CASSPGSSTDTQYF. This chain links TRBV11-3 with TRBJ2-3; D not resolved. Germline V CDR1 and CDR2: SGHNT, YENEEA. V shed 5 bases and J shed 2 bases, with 11 bases lying between them. There are 14 residues in the CDR3.

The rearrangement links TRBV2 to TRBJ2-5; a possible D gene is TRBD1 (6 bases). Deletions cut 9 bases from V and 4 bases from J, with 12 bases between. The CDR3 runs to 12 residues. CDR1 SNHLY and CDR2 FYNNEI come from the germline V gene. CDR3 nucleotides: TGTGCCAGTCAACAGGGTAGAGAGACCCAGTACTTC. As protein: CASQQGRETQYF.

CDR3 bases: TGTGCCAGTAGCAGACAGGGACAACAGCCCCAGCATTTT. Translated, it gives CASSRQGQQPQHF. The chain combines TRBV19 with TRBJ1-5, with TRBD1 matching 7 bases. This CDR3 is 13 amino acids long. V trimming: 6 bases; J trimming: 7 bases; junction bases outside the gene matches: 6. Germline CDR1 reads LNHDA; CDR2 reads SQIVND (reference sequence).

The DNA of the CDR3 is TGTGCCAGCAGCCCCCTCCGGACAGGGAACACTGAAGCTTTCTTT. It encodes CASSPLRTGNTEAFF. The chain has TRBV7-8 and TRBJ1-1; TRBD1 agrees at 7 bases. The CDR3 runs to 15 residues. Germline V CDR1 and CDR2: SGHVS, FQNEAQ. The ends lost 5 bases at V and 1 base at J; junction bases unmatched: 7. The whole variable domain, remainder taken from reference TRBV7-8 and TRBJ1-1, is GAGVSQSPRYKVAKRGQDVALRCDPISGHVSLFWYQQALGQGPEFLTYFQNEAQLDKSGLPSDRFFAERPEGSVSTLKIQRTQQEDSAVYLCASSPLRTGNTEAFFGQGTRLTVV.

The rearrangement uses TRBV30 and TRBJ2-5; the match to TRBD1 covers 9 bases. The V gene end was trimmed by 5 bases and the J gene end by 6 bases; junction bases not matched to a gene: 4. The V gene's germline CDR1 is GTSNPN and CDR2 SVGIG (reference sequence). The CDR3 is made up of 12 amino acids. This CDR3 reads CAWRQGGKTQYF. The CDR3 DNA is TGTGCCTGGCGACAGGGGGGAAAGACCCAGTACTTC.

CDR3 protein: CASSFNTGTGGFGAFF. The CDR3 DNA reads TGTGCCAGCAGCTTTAACACCGGGACAGGGGGCTTTGGGGCTTTCTTT. This sequence joins TRBV7-2 and TRBJ1-1; 12 bases map to TRBD1. V gave up 3 bases and J gave up 11 bases; unmatched junction bases: 13. The CDR3 has 16 residues. CDR1 is SGHTA, CDR2 FQGNSA, per germline.

CDR3 loop: CATSRASGRTTDTQYF. CDR3 bases: TGTGCCACCAGCAGAGCGAGCGGGAGAACCACAGATACGCAGTATTTT. The chain employs TRBV15 and TRBJ2-3; 8 bases are a match to TRBD2. The CDR3 runs 16 residues. The trim removed 1 base at V and 2 bases at J, leaving 5 bases unmatched. Germline assignment: CDR1 LNHNV and CDR2 YYDKDF (reference sequence).

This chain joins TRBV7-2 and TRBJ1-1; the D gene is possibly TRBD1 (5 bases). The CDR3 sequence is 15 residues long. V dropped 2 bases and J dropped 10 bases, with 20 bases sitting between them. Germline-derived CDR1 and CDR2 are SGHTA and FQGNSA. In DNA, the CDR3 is TGTGCCAGCAGCTTAAACCCAGTGGCAGGGCGGCGAGCTTTCTTT. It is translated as CASSLNPVAGRRAFF.

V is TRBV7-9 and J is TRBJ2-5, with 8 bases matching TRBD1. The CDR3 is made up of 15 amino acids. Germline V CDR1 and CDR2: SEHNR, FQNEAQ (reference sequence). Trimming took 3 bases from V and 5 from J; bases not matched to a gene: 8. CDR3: CASSLVDRARETQYF. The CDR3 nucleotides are TGTGCCAGCAGCTTGGTGGACAGGGCGCGGGAGACCCAGTACTTC.

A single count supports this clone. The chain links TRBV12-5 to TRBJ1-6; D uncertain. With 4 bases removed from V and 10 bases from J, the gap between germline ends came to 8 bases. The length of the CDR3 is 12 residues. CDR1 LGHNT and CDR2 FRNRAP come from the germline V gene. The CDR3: CASGSPRSPLHF. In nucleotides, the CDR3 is TGTGCTAGTGGTTCGCCTAGGTCACCCCTCCACTTT.

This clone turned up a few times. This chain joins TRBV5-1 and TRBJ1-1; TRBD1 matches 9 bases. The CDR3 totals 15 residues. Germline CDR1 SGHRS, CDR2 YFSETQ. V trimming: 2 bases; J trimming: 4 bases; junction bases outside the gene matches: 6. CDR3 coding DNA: TGCGCCAGCAGCTTCACGGGACAGGGTCTCACTGAAGCTTTCTTT. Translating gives CASSFTGQGLTEAFF.

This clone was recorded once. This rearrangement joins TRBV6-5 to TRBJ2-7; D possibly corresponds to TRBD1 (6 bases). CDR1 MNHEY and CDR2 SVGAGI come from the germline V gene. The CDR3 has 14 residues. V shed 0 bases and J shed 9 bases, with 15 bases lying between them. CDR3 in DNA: TGTGCCAGCAGTTACTCTCCGGGACAAGGAGGGCAGTACTTC. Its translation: CASSYSPGQGGQYF.

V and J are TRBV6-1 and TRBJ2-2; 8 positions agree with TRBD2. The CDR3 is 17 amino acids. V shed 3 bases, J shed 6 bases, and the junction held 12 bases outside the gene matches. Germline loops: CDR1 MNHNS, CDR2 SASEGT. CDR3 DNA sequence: TGTGCCAGCAGTGAGACGGGGGGGCCAATGGGTCCCGGGGAGCTGTTTTTT. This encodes CASSETGGPMGPGELFF.

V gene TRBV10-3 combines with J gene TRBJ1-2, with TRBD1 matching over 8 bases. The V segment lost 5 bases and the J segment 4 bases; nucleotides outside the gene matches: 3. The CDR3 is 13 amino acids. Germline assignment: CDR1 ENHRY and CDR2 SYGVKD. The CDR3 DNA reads TGTGCCATCAGTCCACAGGGGGGCTATGGCTACACCTTC. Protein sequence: CAISPQGGYGYTF.

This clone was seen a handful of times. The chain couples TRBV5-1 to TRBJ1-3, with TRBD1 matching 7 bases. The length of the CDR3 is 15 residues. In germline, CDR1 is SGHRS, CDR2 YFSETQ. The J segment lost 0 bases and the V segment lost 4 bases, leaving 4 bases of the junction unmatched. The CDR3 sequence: CASSPGQLSGNTIYF. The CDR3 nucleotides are TGCGCCAGCAGCCCGGGACAGCTCTCTGGAAACACCATATATTTT.

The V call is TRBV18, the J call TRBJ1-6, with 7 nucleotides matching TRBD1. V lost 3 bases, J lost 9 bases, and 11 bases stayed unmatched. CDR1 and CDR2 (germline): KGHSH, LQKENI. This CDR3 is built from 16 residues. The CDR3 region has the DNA TGTGCCAGCTCACCGAGGGACAGCCTAGGCGGTTCACCCCTCCACTTT. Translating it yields CASSPRDSLGGSPLHF. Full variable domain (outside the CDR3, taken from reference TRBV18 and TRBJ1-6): NAGVMQNPRHLVRRRGQEARLRCSPMKGHSHVYWYRQLPEEGLKFMVYLQKENIIDESGMPKERFSAEFPKEGPSILRIQQVVRGDSAAYFCASSPRDSLGGSPLHFGNGTRLTVT.

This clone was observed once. The CDR3 protein is CASSSGGYNEQFF. The CDR3 nucleotides read TGTGCCAGCAGCTCCGGGGGCTACAATGAGCAGTTCTTC. V gene TRBV7-6 combines with J gene TRBJ2-1; possible D gene TRBD2, 6 bases. V was pared by 4 bases and J by 3 bases, with 7 bases between. Germline CDR1 and CDR2: SGHVS and FNYEAQ. The CDR3 has 13 amino acids.

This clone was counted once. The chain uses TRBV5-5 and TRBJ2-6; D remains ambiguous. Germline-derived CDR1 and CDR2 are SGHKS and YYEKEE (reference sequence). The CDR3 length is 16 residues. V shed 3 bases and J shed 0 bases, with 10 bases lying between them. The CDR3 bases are TGTGCCAGCAGCTGGAGAGTGGTCTCTGGGGCCAACGTCCTGACTTTC. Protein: CASSWRVVSGANVLTF.

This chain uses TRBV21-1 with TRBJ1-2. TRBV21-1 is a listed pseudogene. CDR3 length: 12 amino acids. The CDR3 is CASNYPTRIYTF. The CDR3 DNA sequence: TGTGCCAGCAACTACCCAACAAGAATCTACACCTTC.

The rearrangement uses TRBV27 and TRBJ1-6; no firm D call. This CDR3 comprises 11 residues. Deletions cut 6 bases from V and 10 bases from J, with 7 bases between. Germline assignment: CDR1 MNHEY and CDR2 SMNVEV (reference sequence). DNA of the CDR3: TGTGCCAGCAGAGGAGCGTCACCCCTCCACTTT. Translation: CASRGASPLHF.

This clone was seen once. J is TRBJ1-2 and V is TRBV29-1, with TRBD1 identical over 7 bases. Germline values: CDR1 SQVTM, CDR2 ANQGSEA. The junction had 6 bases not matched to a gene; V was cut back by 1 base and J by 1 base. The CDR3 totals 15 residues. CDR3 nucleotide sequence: TGCAGCGTTGAAGGAGGGACAGCTGTTAACTATGGCTACACCTTC. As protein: CSVEGGTAVNYGYTF.

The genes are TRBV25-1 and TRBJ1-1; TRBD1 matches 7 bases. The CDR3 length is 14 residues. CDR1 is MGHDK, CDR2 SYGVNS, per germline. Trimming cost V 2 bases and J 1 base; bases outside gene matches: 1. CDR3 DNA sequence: TGTGCCAGCAGTGAAACAGGGGCGAACACTGAAGCTTTCTTT. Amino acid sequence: CASSETGANTEAFF.